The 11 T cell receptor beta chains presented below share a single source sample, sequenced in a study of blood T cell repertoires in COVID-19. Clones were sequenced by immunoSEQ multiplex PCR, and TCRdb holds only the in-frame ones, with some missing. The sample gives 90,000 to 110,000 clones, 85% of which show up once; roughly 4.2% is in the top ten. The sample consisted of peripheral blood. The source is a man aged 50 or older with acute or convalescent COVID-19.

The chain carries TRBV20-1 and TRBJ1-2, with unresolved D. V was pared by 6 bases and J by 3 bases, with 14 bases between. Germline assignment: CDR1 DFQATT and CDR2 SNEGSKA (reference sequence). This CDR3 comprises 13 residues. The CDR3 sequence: CSASAGADYGYTF. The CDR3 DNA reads TGCAGTGCCAGTGCCGGAGCTGACTATGGCTACACCTTC.

CDR3 DNA sequence: TGTGCCTGGAGTGTGGTAGCGGGGAACTACAATGAGCAGTTCTTC. It is translated as CAWSVVAGNYNEQFF. V is TRBV30 and J is TRBJ2-1; TRBD2 aligns across 8 bases. Germline assignment: CDR1 GTSNPN and CDR2 SVGIG (reference sequence). The trim removed 0 bases at V and 3 bases at J, leaving 4 bases unmatched. This CDR3 spans 15 amino acids. The full variable domain, completed using reference TRBV30 and TRBJ2-1, is SQTIHQWPATLVQPVGSPLSLECTVEGTSNPNLYWYRQAAGRGLQLLFYSVGIGQISSEVPQNLSASRPQDRQFILSSKKLLLSDSGFYLCAWSVVAGNYNEQFFGPGTRLTVL.

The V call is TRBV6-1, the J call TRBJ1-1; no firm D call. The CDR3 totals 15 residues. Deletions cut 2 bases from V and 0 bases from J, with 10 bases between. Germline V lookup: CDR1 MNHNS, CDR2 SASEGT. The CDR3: CASSETLAVNTEAFF. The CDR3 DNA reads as TGTGCCAGCAGTGAAACCCTCGCGGTGAACACTGAAGCTTTCTTT.

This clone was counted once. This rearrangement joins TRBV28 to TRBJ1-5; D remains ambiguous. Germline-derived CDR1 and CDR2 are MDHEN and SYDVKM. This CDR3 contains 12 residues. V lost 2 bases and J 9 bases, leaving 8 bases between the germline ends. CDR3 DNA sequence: TGTGCCAGCAGTTTAAGCGGACGGCCCCAGCATTTT. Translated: CASSLSGRPQHF.

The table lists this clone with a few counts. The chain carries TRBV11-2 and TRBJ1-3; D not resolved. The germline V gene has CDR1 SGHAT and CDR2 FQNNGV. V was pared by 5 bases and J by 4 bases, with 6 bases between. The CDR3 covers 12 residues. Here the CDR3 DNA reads TGTGCCAGCAGCGAACAGGGAAACACCATATATTTT. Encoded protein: CASSEQGNTIYF.

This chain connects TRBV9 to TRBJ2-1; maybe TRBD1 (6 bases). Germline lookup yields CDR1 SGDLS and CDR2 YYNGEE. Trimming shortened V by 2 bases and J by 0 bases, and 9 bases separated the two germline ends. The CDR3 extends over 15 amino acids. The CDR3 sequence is CASSVTGSSYNEQFF. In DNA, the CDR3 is TGTGCCAGCAGCGTTACAGGGAGCTCCTACAATGAGCAGTTCTTC.

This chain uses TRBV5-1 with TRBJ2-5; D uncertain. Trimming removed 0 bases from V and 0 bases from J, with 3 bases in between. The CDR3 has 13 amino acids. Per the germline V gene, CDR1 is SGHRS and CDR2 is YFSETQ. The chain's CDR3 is CASSLDNQETQYF. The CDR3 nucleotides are TGCGCCAGCAGCTTGGACAACCAAGAGACCCAGTACTTC.

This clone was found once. The CDR3 bases are TGCAGCGTTCCATACAGGGAAAGAGGAGCTTTCTTT. As protein: CSVPYRERGAFF. The gene calls are TRBV29-1 and TRBJ1-1; TRBD1 might be the D (6 bases). The CDR3 extends over 12 amino acids. Germline loops: CDR1 SQVTM, CDR2 ANQGSEA. Trimming took off 5 bases at V and 10 bases at J, with 17 bases between the two ends.

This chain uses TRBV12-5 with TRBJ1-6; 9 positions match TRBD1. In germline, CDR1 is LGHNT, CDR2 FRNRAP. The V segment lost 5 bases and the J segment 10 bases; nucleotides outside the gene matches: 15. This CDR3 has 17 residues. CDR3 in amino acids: CASGLLRTGESKSPLHF. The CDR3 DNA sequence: TGTGCTAGTGGTCTCCTCAGGACAGGGGAGAGTAAGTCACCCCTCCACTTT.

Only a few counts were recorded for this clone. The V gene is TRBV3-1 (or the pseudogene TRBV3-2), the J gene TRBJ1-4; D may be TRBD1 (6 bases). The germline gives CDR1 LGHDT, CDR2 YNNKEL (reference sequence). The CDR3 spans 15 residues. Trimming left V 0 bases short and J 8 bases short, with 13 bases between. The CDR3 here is CASSQELGGREKLFF. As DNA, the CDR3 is TGTGCCAGCAGCCAAGAATTAGGGGGTAGGGAAAAACTGTTTTTT.

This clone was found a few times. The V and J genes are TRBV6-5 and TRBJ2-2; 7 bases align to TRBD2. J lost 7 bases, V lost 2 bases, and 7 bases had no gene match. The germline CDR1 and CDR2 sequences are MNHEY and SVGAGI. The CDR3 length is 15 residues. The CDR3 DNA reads TGTGCCAGCAGTTACGGCCAGGGAGGGATCGGGGAGCTGTTTTTT. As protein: CASSYGQGGIGELFF.